These T cell receptor beta chains were read from a single sample in a study of blood T cell repertoires in COVID-19. The data were produced by immunoSEQ multiplex PCR, yet TCRdb's version contains in-frame clones alone and is incomplete. The data hold roughly 100,000 clones, with roughly 90% observed a single time. The sequenced material came from peripheral blood. The receptors shown here come from a human donor in a cohort sampled during active COVID-19. Both conserved end residues are part of each CDR3. The D gene is left open where the match is weak. Where a row states a size, it is once, few, many or the class of an expanded clone; other rows omit it.

TRBD1 | 15 | many | TRBJ1-3 | TRBV2 | TGTGCCAGCACTACAGGGGTCAACTCTGGAAACACCATATATTTT | CASTTGVNSGNTIYF
TRBD1 | 14 | . | TRBJ1-1 | TRBV5-1 | TGCGCCAGCAGCCAGGGACAGGGGTTAGAGGAAGCTTTCTTT | CASSQGQGLEEAFF
. | 15 | . | TRBJ1-2 | TRBV18 | TGTGCCAGCTCACCTGATAGCCCAGGGGTAGGTGGCTACACCTTC | CASSPDSPGVGGYTF
. | 16 | . | TRBJ2-1 | TRBV9 | TGTGCCAGCAGCGCGCCGAAGGGGGGGTCCTACAATGAGCAGTTCTTC | CASSAPKGGSYNEQFF
TRBD1 | 16 | . | TRBJ1-1 | TRBV2 | TGTGCCAGCAGTGTTGACAGGGATGTGATGAACACTGAAGCTTTCTTT | CASSVDRDVMNTEAFF
TRBD2 | 20 | . | TRBJ2-7 | TRBV28 | TGTGCCAGCAGTTACCCAACGCCGCCCGGCGGGAGGGCAGGGTCCTACGAGCAGTACTTC | CASSYPTPPGGRAGSYEQYF
. | 15 | . | TRBJ2-7 | TRBV10-3 | TGTGCCATAGACCGCCGGCAGGGAAGCATCTACGAGCAGTACTTC | CAIDRRQGSIYEQYF
TRBD1 | 14 | . | TRBJ1-4 | TRBV30 | TGTGCCTGGAGTATTACAGGGGGAGGTGAAAAACTGTTTTTT | CAWSITGGGEKLFF
. | 16 | . | TRBJ2-3 | TRBV5-8 | TGTGCCAGCAGCGTAGGAAACCTAGAGTCGGCAGATACGCAGTATTTT | CASSVGNLESADTQYF
TRBD1 | 14 | . | TRBJ1-4 | TRBV5-6 | TGTGCCAGCAGCTTGGGCAGGGGGCGAGAAAAACTGTTTTTT | CASSLGRGREKLFF
. | 13 | . | TRBJ1-5 | TRBV27 | TGTGCCAGCAGTTTTCAGGGCAGTCAGCCCCAGCATTTT | CASSFQGSQPQHF
TRBD2 | 15 | . | TRBJ2-1 | TRBV5-8 | TGTGCCAGCAGCTTTGGGACTAGCGCCTACAATGAGCAGTTCTTC | CASSFGTSAYNEQFF
. | 20 | . | TRBJ2-1 | TRBV21-1 | TGTGCCAGCAGCAAAGATGGTCTGTTTCAGGGCCTAGCGGGAGACAATGAGCAGTTCTTC | CASSKDGLFQGLAGDNEQFF
. | 15 | . | TRBJ2-2 | TRBV13 | TGTGCCAGCAGCCCCCGAGGCGTCGGGACCGGGGAGCTGTTTTTT | CASSPRGVGTGELFF
. | 14 | . | TRBJ1-1 | TRBV28 | TGTGCCAGCAGTTTAAGCAGGGTTGGCACTGAAGCTTTCTTT | CASSLSRVGTEAFF
TRBD2 | 13 | . | TRBJ2-3 | TRBV28 | TGTGCCAGCAGTTCCGGACTAGCGAAGGATCTTTTTTTT | CASSSGLAKDLFF
. | 13 | once | TRBJ1-2 | TRBV5-6 | TGTGCCAGCAGCTTAGGAGCTAACTATGGCTACACCTTC | CASSLGANYGYTF
. | 14 | . | TRBJ2-7 | TRBV30 | TGTGCTCGGGGGTCCCGGGGGGCCAAGGACGAGCAGTACTTC | CARGSRGAKDEQYF
TRBD2 | 17 | . | TRBJ2-5 | TRBV5-1 | TGCGCCAGCAGCATAGGGACTAGCGGGAAGAGACAAGAGACCCAGTACTTC | CASSIGTSGKRQETQYF
. | 18 | . | TRBJ2-3 | TRBV3-1/TRBV3-2 | TGTGCCAGCAGCCGCCCCATACCGGCGGAGGAGGGCACAGATACGCAGTATTTT | CASSRPIPAEEGTDTQYF
TRBD2 | 15 | . | TRBJ2-3 | TRBV3-1/TRBV3-2 | TGTGCCAGCAGCCAAGTGCTAGCGGGAGAAGATACGCAGTATTTT | CASSQVLAGEDTQYF
. | 13 | . | TRBJ1-2 | TRBV6-1 | TGTGCCAGCAGTGATTGGCGAAGAGGAGGCTACACCTTC | CASSDWRRGGYTF
. | 15 | . | TRBJ2-5 | TRBV6-5 | TGTGCCAGCAGGCGTACGGACAGCTACCAAGAGACCCAGTACTTC | CASRRTDSYQETQYF
. | 15 | . | TRBJ2-2 | TRBV19 | TGTGCCAGTAACAGCTGGCAGGGCTATGACGGGGAGCTGTTTTTT | CASNSWQGYDGELFF
. | 17 | . | TRBJ1-4 | TRBV18 | TGTGCCAGCTCACCAGGGGTGGAACAGGTCGTTGGCGAAAAACTGTTTTTT | CASSPGVEQVVGEKLFF
. | 16 | . | TRBJ1-6 | TRBV2 | TGTGCCAGCAGTGACGGTGGGAGCTCCTATAATTCACCCCTCCACTTT | CASSDGGSSYNSPLHF
TRBD2 | 14 | . | TRBJ2-7 | TRBV15 | TGTGCCACCAGCAGGGGCGGGGGAACCTACGAGCAGTACTTC | CATSRGGGTYEQYF
. | 15 | . | TRBJ1-5 | TRBV7-9 | TGTGCCAGCAGCTTAGATACAGAGAGCAATCAGCCCCAGCATTTT | CASSLDTESNQPQHF
TRBD1 | 14 | . | TRBJ2-7 | TRBV3-1/TRBV3-2 | TGTGCCAGCAGCCCCGCAGGGGGAACCTACGAGCAGTACTTC | CASSPAGGTYEQYF
. | 15 | . | TRBJ2-1 | TRBV5-6 | TGTGCCAGCAGCTTGGCCGGGTATATGCGGAGTGAGCAGTTCTTC | CASSLAGYMRSEQFF
. | 13 | . | TRBJ2-1 | TRBV6-1 | TGTGCCAGCAGTGAAAATCGCGGAAATGAGCAGTTCTTC | CASSENRGNEQFF
. | 13 | . | TRBJ2-5 | TRBV27 | TGTGCCAGCAGCGAAGTCTCCGGGGTTACCCAGTACTTC | CASSEVSGVTQYF
. | 17 | . | TRBJ1-6 | TRBV19 | TGTGCCAGTAGCCCTTCCGGGGATTTCTCCTATAATTCACCCCTCCACTTT | CASSPSGDFSYNSPLHF
TRBD1 | 15 | . | TRBJ1-2 | TRBV28 | TGTGCCAGCAGTCCCCCAACCGACAGGGGCTGGGGCTACACCTTC | CASSPPTDRGWGYTF
TRBD1 | 16 | once | TRBJ2-1 | TRBV28 | TGTGCCAGCAGTTTACAGGGACAGGGCAGGATAGCTGAGCAGTTCTTC | CASSLQGQGRIAEQFF
. | 15 | . | TRBJ2-1 | TRBV5-1 | TGCGCCAGCAGCTTCGGGGGTGGTTCCTACAATGAGCAGTTCTTC | CASSFGGGSYNEQFF
. | 15 | . | TRBJ1-5 | TRBV5-6 | TGTGCCAGCAGCCTAGGGGGGGGGAGCAATCAGCCCCAGCATTTT | CASSLGGGSNQPQHF
TRBD2 | 17 | . | TRBJ2-3 | TRBV2 | TGTGCCAGCAGGGGGACTAGCGGGGCCCCTAGCACAGATACGCAGTATTTT | CASRGTSGAPSTDTQYF
. | 16 | once | TRBJ1-4 | TRBV11-2 | TGTGCCAGCAGCTCCGGACAGACTGCAACTAATGAAAAACTGTTTTTT | CASSSGQTATNEKLFF
TRBD2 | 15 | . | TRBJ2-1 | TRBV7-6 | TGTGCCAGCAGCTTGGGGGGACTAGCGTTTAATGAGCAGTTCTTC | CASSLGGLAFNEQFF
. | 14 | . | TRBJ1-6 | TRBV5-8 | TGTGCCAGCAGCTTTGGGCACCCAAATTCACCCCTCCACTTT | CASSFGHPNSPLHF
. | 17 | . | TRBJ1-3 | TRBV21-1 | TGTGCCAGCAGCAAATACCCTATCAGGGAAGGAGGAAACACCATATATTTT | CASSKYPIREGGNTIYF
. | 15 | once | TRBJ2-7 | TRBV7-9 | TGTGCCAGCAGCTTATTGGCGGGACGCTCCTACGAGCAGTACTTC | CASSLLAGRSYEQYF